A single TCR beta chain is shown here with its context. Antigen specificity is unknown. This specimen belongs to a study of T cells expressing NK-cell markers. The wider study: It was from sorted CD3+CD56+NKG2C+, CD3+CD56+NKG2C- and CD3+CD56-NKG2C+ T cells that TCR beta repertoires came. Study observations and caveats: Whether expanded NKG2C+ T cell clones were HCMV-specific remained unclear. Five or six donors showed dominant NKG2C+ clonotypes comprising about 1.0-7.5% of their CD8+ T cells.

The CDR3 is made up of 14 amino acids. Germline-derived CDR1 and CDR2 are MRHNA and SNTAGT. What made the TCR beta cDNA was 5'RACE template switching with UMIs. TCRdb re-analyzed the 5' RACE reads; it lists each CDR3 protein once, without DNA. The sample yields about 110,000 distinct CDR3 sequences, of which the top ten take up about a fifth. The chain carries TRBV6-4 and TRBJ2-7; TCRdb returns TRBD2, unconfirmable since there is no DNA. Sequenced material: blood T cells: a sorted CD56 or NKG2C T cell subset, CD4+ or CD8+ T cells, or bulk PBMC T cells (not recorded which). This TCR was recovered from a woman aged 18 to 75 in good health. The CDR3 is CASSGTSGRYEQYF.